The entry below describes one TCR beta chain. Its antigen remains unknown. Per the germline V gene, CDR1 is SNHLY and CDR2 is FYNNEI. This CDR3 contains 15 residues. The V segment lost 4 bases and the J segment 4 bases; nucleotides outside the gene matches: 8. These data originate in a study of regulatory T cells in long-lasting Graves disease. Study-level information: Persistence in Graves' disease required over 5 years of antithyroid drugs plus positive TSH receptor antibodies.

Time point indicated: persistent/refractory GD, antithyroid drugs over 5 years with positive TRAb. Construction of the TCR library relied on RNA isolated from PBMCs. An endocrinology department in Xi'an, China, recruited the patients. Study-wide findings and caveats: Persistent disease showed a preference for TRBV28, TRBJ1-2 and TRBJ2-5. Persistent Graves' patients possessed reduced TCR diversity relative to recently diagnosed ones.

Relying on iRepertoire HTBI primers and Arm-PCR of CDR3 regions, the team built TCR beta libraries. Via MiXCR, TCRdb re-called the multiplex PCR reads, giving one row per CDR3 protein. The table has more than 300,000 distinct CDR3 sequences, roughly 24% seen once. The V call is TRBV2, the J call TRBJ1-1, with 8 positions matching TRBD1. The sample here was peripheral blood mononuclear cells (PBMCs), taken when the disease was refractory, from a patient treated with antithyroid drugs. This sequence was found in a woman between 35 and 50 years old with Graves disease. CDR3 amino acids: CASSARQGMSTEAFF. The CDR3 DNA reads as TGTGCCAGCAGTGCACGACAGGGGATGAGCACTGAAGCTTTCTTT.